This paragraph covers one T cell receptor beta chain sequence. The sample comes from a study of Ad26.COV2.S vaccination and SARS-CoV-2 variants. Study background: Intramuscular Ad26.COV2.S doses were given once or twice, 56 days apart.

Sequencing used immunoSEQ multiplex PCR; TCRdb keeps in-frame clones, though not all of them. This table holds 350,000 to 500,000 clones, 70% to 90% found once. Regarding treatment: some 20 received Ad26.COV2.S at low or high dose, single or two shots; about 5 received placebo; per-sample allocation not given. Following the first vaccine or placebo injection, samples were taken on day 63. The CDR3 runs 14 residues. Germline V gene data show CDR1 as SGDLS and CDR2 as YYNGEE. V was shortened by 0 bases and J by 6 bases, with 10 bases between the two germline ends. The TCR sequence derives from a person aged 18-65 years who received the Ad26.COV2.S COVID-19 vaccine or a placebo. The genes are TRBV9 and TRBJ2-1; D uncertain. The input for sequencing was peripheral blood, taken in a trial of Ad26.COV2.S vaccine versus placebo. CDR3 DNA: TGTGCCAGCAGCGTAGATTTACTTGGCAATGAGCAGTTCTTC. Its translation: CASSVDLLGNEQFF.